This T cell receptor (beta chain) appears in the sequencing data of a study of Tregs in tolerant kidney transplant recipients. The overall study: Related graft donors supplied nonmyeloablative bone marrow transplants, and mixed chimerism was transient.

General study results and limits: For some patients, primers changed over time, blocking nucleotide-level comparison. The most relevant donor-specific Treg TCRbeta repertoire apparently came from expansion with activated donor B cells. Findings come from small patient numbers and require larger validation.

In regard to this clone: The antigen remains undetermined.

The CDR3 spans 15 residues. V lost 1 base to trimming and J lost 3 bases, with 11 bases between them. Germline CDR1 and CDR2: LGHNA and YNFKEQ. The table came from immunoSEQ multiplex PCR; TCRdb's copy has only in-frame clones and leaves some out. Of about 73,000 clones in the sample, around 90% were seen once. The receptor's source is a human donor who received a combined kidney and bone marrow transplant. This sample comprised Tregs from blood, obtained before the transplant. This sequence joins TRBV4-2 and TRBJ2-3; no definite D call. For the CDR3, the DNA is TGTGCCAGCAGCCAAGGGGTGGTTGGTACAGATACGCAGTATTTT. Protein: CASSQGVVGTDTQYF.